The next 5 T cell receptor beta chains were all read from a single sample in a study of blood T cell repertoires in COVID-19 (dated by TCRdb to 2018 to 2020). The library was made by the immunoSEQ multiplex PCR assay. TCRdb carries this immuneACCESS record with in-frame sequences only. Its versions omit some clonotypes, under half of them owing to an unresolved V gene in the studies checked, with the rest unexplained. This sample lists about 99,000 clones; about 79% were detected once. The ten largest clones add up to approximately 3.3% of the sample. Sequences were obtained from peripheral blood. Every receptor here comes from a woman older than 75 with active or convalescent COVID-19.

The V gene is TRBV28, the J gene TRBJ1-4; D uncertain. The CDR3 is made up of 16 amino acids. Trimming took 2 bases from V and 0 from J, leaving 10 bases between them. Germline V gene sequence: CDR1 MDHEN, CDR2 SYDVKM. CDR3 residues: CASSLAQSTTNEKLFF. CDR3 nucleotide sequence: TGTGCCAGCAGTTTAGCCCAGTCAACAACTAATGAAAAACTGTTTTTT.

This chain joins TRBV7-6 and TRBJ1-6; D call uncertain. The length of the CDR3 is 18 residues. CDR1 and CDR2 (germline): SGHVS, FNYEAQ. V was cut by 4 bases and J by 0 bases, with 16 bases left in between. This CDR3 is CASSSRVTQSSYNSPLHF. CDR3 DNA sequence: TGTGCCAGCAGCTCCCGGGTCACCCAGAGCTCCTATAATTCACCCCTCCACTTT.

V and J are TRBV6-6 and TRBJ1-5; D unclear. Trimming cost V 2 bases and J 1 base, with 6 bases left between them. Germline CDR1 and CDR2: MNHNY and SVGAGI (reference sequence). This CDR3 comprises 14 residues. This CDR3 reads CASSYVVSNQPQHF. The DNA of the CDR3 is TGTGCCAGCAGTTACGTAGTGAGCAATCAGCCCCAGCATTTT.

CDR3 region: CASTEGYEQYF. In nucleotides, the CDR3 is TGTGCCAGCACGGAGGGGTACGAGCAGTACTTC. The V gene is TRBV6-5, the J gene TRBJ2-7; a possible D gene is TRBD2 (6 bases). This CDR3 has 11 amino acids. Trimming stripped 7 bases from V and 4 bases from J, with 8 bases between. Germline CDR1 reads MNHEY; CDR2 reads SVGAGI.

The chain is built from TRBV28 and TRBJ2-7, with TRBD1 matching over 7 bases. The V and J ends lost 6 bases and 0 bases, in that order; junction bases with no gene match: 11. Looked up from germline, CDR1 is MDHEN and CDR2 is SYDVKM. This CDR3 contains 16 residues. The CDR3 sequence is CASSPNPGQISYEQYF. The DNA of the CDR3 is TGTGCCAGCAGCCCAAACCCGGGACAGATCTCCTACGAGCAGTACTTC.